This T cell receptor (beta chain) comes out of a study of blood T cell repertoires in COVID-19. Study as a whole: Researchers got acute and convalescent COVID-19 samples from the United States, Italy and Spain. Nucleic acid was either cDNA or gDNA, and it came from T cells, B-cell-depleted T cells, or PBMCs.

Original analysis: Reference gene primer amplification gave nucleated cell count estimates. Generated by immunoSEQ multiplex PCR, the TCRdb table keeps only in-frame clones and is missing some. V, J and clone size derive from that table, while D and trimming were established from the DNA sequence. Of 200,000 to 300,000 clones listed, 87% were seen once; the top ten hold approximately 1.5%. The CDR3 is 16 amino acids. CDR1 and CDR2 (germline): SNHLY, FYNNEI. With 6 bases removed from V and 0 bases from J, the gap between germline ends came to 15 bases. The receptor's source is a woman aged 40-49 years who had recovered from COVID-19. The material sequenced was peripheral blood. The chain combines TRBV2 with TRBJ1-3; D is uncertain. CDR3 DNA: TGTGCCAGCAGCGCGACACCATTATTCTCTGGAAACACCATATATTTT. It encodes CASSATPLFSGNTIYF.